The T cell receptor (beta chain) described here comes from a study of blood T cell repertoires in COVID-19. Study overall: T cells, B-cell-depleted T cells, or PBMCs provided the cDNA or gDNA that served as material.

Germline V gene sequence: CDR1 MNHEY, CDR2 SMNVEV (reference sequence). V dropped 3 bases and J dropped 9 bases, with 17 bases sitting between them. The CDR3 runs to 15 residues. This clone was seen just once. In the original processing: Scientists estimated how many nucleated cells there were by amplifying reference gene primers. Only in-frame clones appear in the TCRdb table, and some are missing; sequencing was by immunoSEQ multiplex PCR. The V and J calls and clone size were taken over from that table, and D and trimming were inferred from the DNA. The data show roughly 200,000 clones, more than 70% seen once.

Sequenced sample: peripheral blood. This sequence was found in a person aged 70 to 79 with COVID-19, enrolled during active disease. V gene TRBV27 combines with J gene TRBJ2-2; D gene ambiguous. For the CDR3, the DNA is TGTGCCAGCAGTTTTGGCCTGTCGTCATTCAGGGAGCTGTTTTTT. It yields the protein CASSFGLSSFRELFF.